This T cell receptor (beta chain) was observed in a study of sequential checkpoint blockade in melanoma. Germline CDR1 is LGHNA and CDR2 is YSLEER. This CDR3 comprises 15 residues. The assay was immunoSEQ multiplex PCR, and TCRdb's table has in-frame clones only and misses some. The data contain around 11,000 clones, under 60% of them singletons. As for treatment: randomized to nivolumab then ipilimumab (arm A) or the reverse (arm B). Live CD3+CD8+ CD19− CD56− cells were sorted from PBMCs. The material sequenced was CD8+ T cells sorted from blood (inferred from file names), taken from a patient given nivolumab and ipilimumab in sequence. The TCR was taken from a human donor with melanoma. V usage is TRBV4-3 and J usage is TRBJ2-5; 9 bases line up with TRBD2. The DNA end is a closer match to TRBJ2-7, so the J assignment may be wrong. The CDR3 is CASSQDRLAGYEQYF. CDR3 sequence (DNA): TGCGCCAGCAGCCAAGATCGGCTAGCGGGGTACGAGCAGTACTTC.